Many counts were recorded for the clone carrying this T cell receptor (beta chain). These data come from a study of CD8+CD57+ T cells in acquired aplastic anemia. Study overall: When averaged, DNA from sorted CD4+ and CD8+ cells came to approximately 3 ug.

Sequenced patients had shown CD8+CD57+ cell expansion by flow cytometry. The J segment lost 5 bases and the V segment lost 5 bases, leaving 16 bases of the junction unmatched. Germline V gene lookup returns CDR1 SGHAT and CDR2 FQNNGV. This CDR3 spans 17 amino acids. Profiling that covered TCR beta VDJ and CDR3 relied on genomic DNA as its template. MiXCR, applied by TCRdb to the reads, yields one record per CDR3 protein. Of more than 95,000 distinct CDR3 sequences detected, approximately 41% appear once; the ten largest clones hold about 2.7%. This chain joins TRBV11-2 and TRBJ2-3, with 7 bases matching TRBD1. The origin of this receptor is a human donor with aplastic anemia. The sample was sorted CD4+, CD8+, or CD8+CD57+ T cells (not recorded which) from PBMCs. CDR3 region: CASSLRGPGQGEDTQYF. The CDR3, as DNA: TGTGCCAGCAGCCTGAGGGGGCCGGGGCAGGGGGAAGATACGCAGTATTTT.